These T cell receptor beta chains were read from a single sample in a study of T cells after yellow fever vaccination. TCRdb used MiXCR to reprocess the 5' RACE reads, holding one entry per CDR3 protein. This table has over 120,000 distinct CDR3 sequences, approximately 6.6% appearing once. The source material was CD4+ T cells sorted from PBMCs, sampled 10 days after the yellow fever booster vaccination. Receptor source: a man under 40 who received the YFV17D yellow fever vaccine. The CDR3 runs from the conserved cysteine through the conserved F or W. The D gene is left open where the match is weak. Clone size is given for some rows only: seen once, a few or many times, or a class if the clone is expanded.

V gene: TRBV10-2; clone size: few; J gene: TRBJ2-7; D gene: TRBD2; CDR3 DNA: TGCGCCAGCAGTGACGGTAGCGGGAGGGCCAAGCAGTACTTC; CDR3 protein: CASSDGSGRAKQYF
V gene: TRBV20-1; clone size: many; J gene: TRBJ2-7; D gene: .; CDR3 DNA: TGCAGTGCTACGCGAGGGAATGGCTACGAGCAGTACTTC; CDR3 protein: CSATRGNGYEQYF
V gene: TRBV5-4; clone size: .; J gene: TRBJ2-3; D gene: .; CDR3 DNA: TGTGCCAGCAGCTTTCAGGATGAAGATACGCAGTATTTT; CDR3 protein: CASSFQDEDTQYF
V gene: TRBV14; clone size: many; J gene: TRBJ2-6; D gene: .; CDR3 DNA: TGTGCCAGCAGCCAACGGAGCCTCTCTGGGGCCAACGTCCTGACTTTC; CDR3 protein: CASSQRSLSGANVLTF
V gene: TRBV5-1; clone size: many; J gene: TRBJ2-3; D gene: .; CDR3 DNA: TGCGCCAGCAGCTCCGGGGGGCGGGCCACAGATACGCAGTATTTT; CDR3 protein: CASSSGGRATDTQYF
V gene: TRBV14; clone size: many; J gene: TRBJ2-1; D gene: TRBD2; CDR3 DNA: TGTGCCAGCAGCCAAGTAGGACTAGCGGGAGCGTTACAGAATGAGCAGTTCTTC; CDR3 protein: CASSQVGLAGALQNEQFF
V gene: TRBV7-2; clone size: many; J gene: TRBJ2-3; D gene: TRBD2; CDR3 DNA: TGTGCCAGCAGCTTAGCACTAGCGGGAGGGCTGGGAGATACGCAGTATTTT; CDR3 protein: CASSLALAGGLGDTQYF
V gene: TRBV12-3/TRBV12-4; clone size: many; J gene: TRBJ2-4; D gene: TRBD2; CDR3 DNA: TGTGCCAGCAGTTTAGGTCTAGCGGGAGGGGACATTCAGTACTTC; CDR3 protein: CASSLGLAGGDIQYF
V gene: TRBV4-3; clone size: .; J gene: TRBJ2-5; D gene: .; CDR3 DNA: TGCGCCAGCAGCCAGAATTGGCGACACGAGAGCGGACAAGAGACCCAGTACTTC; CDR3 protein: CASSQNWRHESGQETQYF
V gene: TRBV29-1; clone size: many; J gene: TRBJ1-1; D gene: .; CDR3 DNA: TGCAGCGTCCCCTCGTCAGGCTTGTTGGCTTTCTTT; CDR3 protein: CSVPSSGLLAFF
V gene: TRBV7-9; clone size: many; J gene: TRBJ2-3; D gene: .; CDR3 DNA: TGTGCCAGCAGCTTCGGAGATGTCCCAGATACGCAGTATTTT; CDR3 protein: CASSFGDVPDTQYF
V gene: TRBV7-2; clone size: few; J gene: TRBJ2-7; D gene: TRBD2; CDR3 DNA: TGTGCCAGCAGCTTAAGCGGGACGACCTACGAGCAGTACTTC; CDR3 protein: CASSLSGTTYEQYF
V gene: TRBV5-1; clone size: few; J gene: TRBJ2-1; D gene: TRBD2; CDR3 DNA: TGCGCCAGCAGCCCGGGACTAGCGGGAGCCGATGAGCAGTTCTTC; CDR3 protein: CASSPGLAGADEQFF
V gene: TRBV5-1; clone size: many; J gene: TRBJ2-7; D gene: TRBD2; CDR3 DNA: TGCGCCAGCAGCTTGCGTAACCCGGGACTAGCGGGAGGAATCTCCTACGAGCAGTACTTC; CDR3 protein: CASSLRNPGLAGGISYEQYF
V gene: TRBV5-8; clone size: .; J gene: TRBJ2-7; D gene: .; CDR3 DNA: TGTGCCAGCAGCTTGGTCAGGAACGACTACGAGCAGTACTTC; CDR3 protein: CASSLVRNDYEQYF
V gene: TRBV7-2; clone size: many; J gene: TRBJ1-2; D gene: .; CDR3 DNA: TGTGCCAGCAGCTTAGCCCCGGGTAGATATGGCTACACCTTC; CDR3 protein: CASSLAPGRYGYTF
V gene: TRBV7-2; clone size: many; J gene: TRBJ2-7; D gene: .; CDR3 DNA: TGTGCCAGCAGCACACGTGGGGGAGCGGAAATCTCCTACGAGCAGTACTTC; CDR3 protein: CASSTRGGAEISYEQYF
V gene: TRBV11-2; clone size: many; J gene: TRBJ2-7; D gene: TRBD2; CDR3 DNA: TGTGCCAGCAGCTTAGACGCGGGAGGACTTTTCTACGAGCAGTACTTC; CDR3 protein: CASSLDAGGLFYEQYF
V gene: TRBV3-1; clone size: .; J gene: TRBJ2-6; D gene: .; CDR3 DNA: TGTGCCAGCAGCCCTCCGGGCCTCAGCTCTGGGGCCAACGTCCTGACTTTC; CDR3 protein: CASSPPGLSSGANVLTF
V gene: TRBV29-1; clone size: many; J gene: TRBJ2-3; D gene: TRBD2; CDR3 DNA: TGCAGCGTTCCAGGACTAGCGGTCACAGATACGCAGTATTTT; CDR3 protein: CSVPGLAVTDTQYF
V gene: TRBV6-1; clone size: many; J gene: TRBJ2-5; D gene: .; CDR3 DNA: TGTGCCAGCAGTGAATGGCGGGGCCTCCAAGAGACCCAGTACTTC; CDR3 protein: CASSEWRGLQETQYF
V gene: TRBV7-2; clone size: .; J gene: TRBJ2-7; D gene: .; CDR3 DNA: TGTGCCAGCAGCTCTCAGGGCGCCTACGTTTACGAGCAGTACTTC; CDR3 protein: CASSSQGAYVYEQYF